Below, 20 T cell receptor delta chains from the same sample are listed, as sequenced in a study of gamma-delta T cells after stem cell transplantation. TCRdb called clones anew from the RT-PCR reads with CATT. The sample has over a thousand delta-chain clones; about 9% are singletons. Sequencing used gamma-delta T cells. All receptors come from a human donor. It is not recorded whose cells these are; they may come from a transplant donor.

As for this clone: The protein that TCRdb holds for this DNA derives from a much larger clone and differs from the translated DNA at residue 10, which likely indicates a read error; the protein shown here is translated from the DNA. The chain links TRDV2 to TRDJ2; TRDD3 is a possible D gene (6 bases). The V gene's germline CDR1 is GEAIGNYY and CDR2 EKD. The CDR3 runs to 17 residues. V shed 0 bases and J shed 4 bases, with 17 bases lying between them. The CDR3 DNA reads as TGTGCCTGTGACACCGTGAGGACTGGGAGTGAGACAGCACAACTCTTCTTT. Protein: CACDTVRTGSETAQLFF.

This clone has a handful of counts. A much larger clone sits a single nucleotide away, making a read error possible. Within the sample, other DNA sequences also encode this same CDR3. V and J are TRDV2 and TRDJ1; perhaps TRDD3 as D (5 bases). Germline CDR1 is GEAIGNYY and CDR2 is EKD. CDR3 size: 21 residues. V was clipped by 0 bases and J by 5 bases, with 33 bases between them. The DNA of the CDR3 is TGTGCCTGTGACACCGTGGGATTACAGGCCCACCCTCGGGGAAGGACTGATAAACTCATCTTT. It specifies CACDTVGLQAHPRGRTDKLIF.

This clone was detected only a few times. This is likely an artifact of a read error, given a far larger clone one base away. The V gene is TRDV2, the J gene TRDJ1; 7 positions match TRDD3. Losses at the gene ends were 1 base for V and 8 bases for J; bases not matched to a gene: 15. Germline V gene data show CDR1 as GEAIGNYY and CDR2 as EKD. This CDR3 is 16 amino acids long. CDR3 region: CACDTVGIRGGSKLIF. The CDR3 nucleotides read TGTGCCTGTGACACGGTCGGAATTCGGGGGGGATCCAAACTCATCTTT.

As concerns this clone: This DNA translates differently at residue 7 from the TCRdb protein, which is that of a much larger clone; a read error is likely, and the protein shown is the DNA's own translation. V and J are TRDV2 and TRDJ1, with 9 bases matching TRDD3. Looked up from germline, CDR1 is GEAIGNYY and CDR2 is EKD. CDR3 length: 17 residues. With V trimmed by 0 bases and J by 0 bases, 7 bases remained unmatched. CDR3 in amino acids: CACDTVWGYADTDKLIF. The CDR3 region has the DNA TGTGCCTGTGACACCGTTTGGGGATACGCAGACACCGATAAACTCATCTTT.

This clone was seen only a few times. With a far larger clone one base away, a read error is the likely cause. In the same sample, other DNA sequences code for this CDR3. This sequence joins TRDV2 and TRDJ1; the match to TRDD3 covers 9 bases. The germline V gene has CDR1 GEAIGNYY and CDR2 EKD. The CDR3 totals 14 residues. CDR3 protein: CACDTVGDNDKLIF. The DNA of the CDR3 is TGTGCCTGCGACACCGTGGGGGATAACGATAAACTCATCTTT.

Worth noting for this clone: TCRdb's protein for this DNA is that of a much larger clone and differs from the translation at residue 2, likely a read error; the protein shown is the DNA translation. CDR3 sequence: CSCDLLGDHDKLIF. CDR3 in DNA: TGTTCCTGTGACCTACTGGGGGATCACGATAAACTCATCTTT. The genes are TRDV2 and TRDJ1, with 10 bases lining up with TRDD3. In germline, CDR1 is GEAIGNYY, CDR2 EKD. The CDR3 has 14 residues.

This clone was seen more than once but under ten times. The genes are TRDV2 and TRDJ1; D may be TRDD3 (6 bases). Germline CDR1 GEAIGNYY, CDR2 EKD. This CDR3 has 18 amino acids. The V gene lost 0 bases and the J gene lost 0 bases, with 19 bases spanning the gap. CDR3 DNA: TGTGCCTGTGACACCGTGGGGGGGTCCTCGTCGTACACCGATAAACTCATCTTT. Protein product: CACDTVGGSSSYTDKLIF.

For this clone: A far larger clone is one nucleotide away, so this likely arose from a read error. Other DNA sequences of this sample code for an identical CDR3. The chain links TRDV2 to TRDJ1; perhaps TRDD2 as D (7 bases). The V end lost 3 bases, the J end lost 0 bases, and 31 bases lay between the germline ends. CDR1 and CDR2 from the germline V gene are GEAIGNYY and EKD. This CDR3 is 21 amino acids long. CDR3 sequence: CACDPIPTGDTGDPYTDKLIF. CDR3 DNA: TGTGCCTGTGACCCTATTCCTACTGGCGACACGGGGGACCCGTACACCGATAAACTCATCTTT.

This clone was observed a few times. A far larger clone differs by one base, so this is likely a read error. The sample contains more than one DNA sequence encoding this CDR3. This chain links TRDV2 with TRDJ1; D remains unclear. CDR1 is GEAIGNYY, CDR2 EKD, per germline. This CDR3 has 14 residues. Trimming left V 0 bases short and J 2 bases short, with 9 bases between. CDR3 sequence (DNA): TGTGCCTGTGACACCGTGATGGCGACCGATAAACTCATCTTT. Translation: CACDTVMATDKLIF.

This clone came up a few times. The J gene is TRDJ1, the V gene TRDV2, with 7 bases fitting TRDD3. Germline lookup yields CDR1 GEAIGNYY and CDR2 EKD. The J segment lost 0 bases and the V segment lost 3 bases, leaving 12 bases of the junction unmatched. The CDR3 covers 17 residues. The CDR3 DNA is TGTGCCTGTGACTCCCTCGAGGGTGGGGGAGACACCGATAAACTCATCTTT. It specifies CACDSLEGGGDTDKLIF.

This clone was observed a handful of times. One base separates it from a far larger clone, so it is likely a read error. This CDR3 is also generated by other DNA sequences in the sample. CDR3 in amino acids: CACDKLGDTADKLIF. In nucleotides, the CDR3 is TGTGCCTGTGACAAACTCGGGGATACGGCCGATAAACTCATCTTT. This chain links TRDV2 with TRDJ1; 9 bases match TRDD3. After removal of 2 bases from V and 3 bases from J, the junction contained 6 bases not matched to a gene. CDR1 GEAIGNYY and CDR2 EKD come from the germline V gene. This CDR3 has 15 amino acids.

Remarks on this clone: This sequence is one base from a far larger clone and is likely a read error. The chain combines TRDV2 with TRDJ3, with 13 bases fitting TRDD3. The germline CDR1 and CDR2 sequences are GEAIGNYY and EKD. The CDR3 extends over 20 amino acids. In nucleotides, the CDR3 is TGTGCCTGTGACAGTACTGGGGGATACGGAAGCTCCTGGTACACCCGACAGATGTTTTTC. Its protein product is CACDSTGGYGSSWYTRQMFF.

This clone qualifies as large. The sample carries other DNA sequences with the same CDR3. This chain links TRDV2 with TRDJ1; 12 bases fit TRDD3. Germline-derived CDR1 and CDR2 are GEAIGNYY and EKD. Trimming took 0 bases from V and 0 from J; bases not matched to a gene: 22. The CDR3 extends over 23 amino acids. CDR3 sequence reads: CACDTVVRAGGYETYTNTDKLIF. CDR3 sequence (DNA): TGTGCCTGTGACACCGTTGTTCGGGCTGGGGGATACGAGACGTACACCAACACCGATAAACTCATCTTT.

This clone was counted a few times. This sequence is one base from a far larger clone and is likely a read error. In the same sample, other DNA sequences code for this CDR3. The V and J genes are TRDV2 and TRDJ1; 11 bases are shared with TRDD3. The CDR3 loop spans 15 amino acids. Germline lookup yields CDR1 GEAIGNYY and CDR2 EKD. Trimming took 0 bases from V and 5 from J; bases not matched to a gene: 4. CDR3 bases: TGTGCCTGTGACACCGTGGGGGATACGAATGATAAACTCATCTTT. Its translation is CACDTVGDTNDKLIF.

V gene TRDV2 combines with J gene TRDJ1; the D gene is possibly TRDD3 (5 bases). Trimming took off 0 bases at V and 1 base at J, with 14 bases between the two ends. The V gene's germline CDR1 is GEAIGNYY and CDR2 EKD. The CDR3 contains 16 residues. The CDR3 sequence is CACDTVSGAPTDKLIF. The CDR3 DNA is TGTGCCTGTGACACCGTGAGTGGGGCCCCCACCGATAAACTCATCTTT.

A note on this clone: TCRdb's protein, taken from a much larger clone, differs from this DNA's translation at residue 5, likely owing to a read error; the protein displayed comes from the DNA. The chain has TRDV2 and TRDJ1; TRDD3 matches 12 bases. Germline V gene data show CDR1 as GEAIGNYY and CDR2 as EKD. The J segment lost 3 bases and the V segment lost 2 bases, leaving 3 bases of the junction unmatched. There are 15 residues in the CDR3. This CDR3 is CACDNLGDTADKLIF. In nucleotides, the CDR3 is TGTGCCTGTGACAATCTGGGGGATACGGCCGATAAACTCATCTTT.

V is TRDV2 and J is TRDJ1, with TRDD3 as a possible D gene (6 bases). Trimming removed 3 bases at V and 0 bases at J, with 13 bases between. Looked up from germline, CDR1 is GEAIGNYY and CDR2 is EKD. The length of the CDR3 is 15 residues. The CDR3 sequence: CACDQMGADTDKLIF. As DNA, the CDR3 is TGTGCCTGTGACCAGATGGGGGCCGACACCGATAAACTCATCTTT.

This clone was picked up a small number of times. A read error likely explains why the TCRdb protein, taken from a much larger clone, differs from this DNA's translation at residue 11; the protein shown is translated from the DNA. V usage is TRDV2 and J usage is TRDJ1; 13 bases fit TRDD3. This CDR3 is 15 amino acids long. CDR1 is GEAIGNYY, CDR2 EKD, per germline. V was clipped by 2 bases and J by 6 bases; unmatched bases: 5. CDR3 DNA: TGTGCCTGTGACAAACTGGGGGATACGGCCTATAAACTCATCTTT. Its protein product is CACDKLGDTAYKLIF.

The V call is TRDV2, the J call TRDJ1, with TRDD3 matching over 7 bases. V trimming: 0 bases; J trimming: 1 base; junction bases outside the gene matches: 7. This CDR3 has 16 amino acids. CDR1 is GEAIGNYY and CDR2 is EKD in the germline V gene. The CDR3 reads CACDTVGEKTTDKLIF. The CDR3 region has the DNA TGTGCCTGTGACACCGTGGGGGAAAAAACCACCGATAAACTCATCTTT.

This clone was observed a few times. TCRdb attributes to this sequence the protein of a much larger clone, which differs from the DNA translation at residue 3; a read error is likely, and the protein displayed is translated from the DNA. The gene calls are TRDV2 and TRDJ1; TRDD3 is a possible D gene (5 bases). The CDR3 totals 15 residues. Germline assignment: CDR1 GEAIGNYY and CDR2 EKD. CDR3 DNA: TGTGCCCGTGACACTGTGGGGACCTACACCGATAAACTCATCTTT. Its translation: CARDTVGTYTDKLIF.